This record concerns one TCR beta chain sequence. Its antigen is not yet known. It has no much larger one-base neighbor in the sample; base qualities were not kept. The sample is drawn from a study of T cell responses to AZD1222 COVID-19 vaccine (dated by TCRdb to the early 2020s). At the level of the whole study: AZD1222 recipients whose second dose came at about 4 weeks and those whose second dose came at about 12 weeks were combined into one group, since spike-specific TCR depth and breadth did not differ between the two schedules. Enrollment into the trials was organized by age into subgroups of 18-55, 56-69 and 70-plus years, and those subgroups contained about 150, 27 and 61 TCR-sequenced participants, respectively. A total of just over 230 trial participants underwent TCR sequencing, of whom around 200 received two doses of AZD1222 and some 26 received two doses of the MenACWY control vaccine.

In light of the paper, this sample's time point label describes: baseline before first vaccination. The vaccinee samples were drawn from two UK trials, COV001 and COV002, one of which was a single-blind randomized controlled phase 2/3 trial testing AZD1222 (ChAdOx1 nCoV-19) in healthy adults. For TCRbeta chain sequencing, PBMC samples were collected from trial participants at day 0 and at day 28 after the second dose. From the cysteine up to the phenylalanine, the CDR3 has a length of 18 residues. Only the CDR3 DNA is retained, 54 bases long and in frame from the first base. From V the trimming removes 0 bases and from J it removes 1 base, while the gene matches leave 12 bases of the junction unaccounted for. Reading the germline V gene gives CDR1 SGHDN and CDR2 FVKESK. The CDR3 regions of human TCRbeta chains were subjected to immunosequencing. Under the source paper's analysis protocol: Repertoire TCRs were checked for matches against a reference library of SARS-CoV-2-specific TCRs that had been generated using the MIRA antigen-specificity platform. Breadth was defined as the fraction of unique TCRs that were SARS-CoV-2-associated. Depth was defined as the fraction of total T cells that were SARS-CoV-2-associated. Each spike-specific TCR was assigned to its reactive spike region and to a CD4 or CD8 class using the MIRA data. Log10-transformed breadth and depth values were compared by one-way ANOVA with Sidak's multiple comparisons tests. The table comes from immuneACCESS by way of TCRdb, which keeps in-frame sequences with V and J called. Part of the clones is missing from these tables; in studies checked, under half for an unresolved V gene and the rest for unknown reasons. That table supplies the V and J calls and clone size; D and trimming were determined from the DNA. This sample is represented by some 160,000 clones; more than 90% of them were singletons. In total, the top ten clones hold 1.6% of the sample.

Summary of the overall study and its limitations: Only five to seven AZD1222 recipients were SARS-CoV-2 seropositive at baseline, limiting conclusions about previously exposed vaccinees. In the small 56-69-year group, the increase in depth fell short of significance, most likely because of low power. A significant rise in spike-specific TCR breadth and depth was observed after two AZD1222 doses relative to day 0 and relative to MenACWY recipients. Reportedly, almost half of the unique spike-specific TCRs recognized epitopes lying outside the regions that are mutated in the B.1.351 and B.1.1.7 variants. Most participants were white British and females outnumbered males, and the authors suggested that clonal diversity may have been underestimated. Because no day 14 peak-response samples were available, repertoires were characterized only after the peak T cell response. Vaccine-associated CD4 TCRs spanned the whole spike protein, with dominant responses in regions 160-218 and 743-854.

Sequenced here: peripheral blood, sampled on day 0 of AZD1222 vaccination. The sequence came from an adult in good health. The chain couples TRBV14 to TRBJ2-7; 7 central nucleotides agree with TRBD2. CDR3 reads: CASSQDSWGLAESYEQYF. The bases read TGTGCCAGCAGCCAAGATTCTTGGGGTCTAGCGGAATCCTACGAGCAGTACTTC.